The 32 T cell receptor beta chains below come from one sample, sequenced in a study of cytomegalovirus exposure and HLA in healthy donors. In the PCR, 60 Vbeta and 13 Jbeta primers were used. Profiling relied on immunoSEQ multiplex PCR, and the TCRdb table lists in-frame clones only, not all of them. The data show almost 95,000 clones, just under 70% seen once. The sequencing sample was made of PBMCs. The source of these receptors is a man aged 50 to 60 in good health and CMV-seronegative.

This chain uses TRBV29-1 with TRBJ2-7, with 11 positions matching TRBD2. The CDR3 is 14 amino acids. CDR1 is SQVTM, CDR2 ANQGSEA, per germline. V gave up 4 bases and J gave up 1 base; unmatched junction bases: 3. The CDR3 nucleotides are TGCAGCGTTGCGGGGACTAGCGGATCCTACGAGCAGTACTTC. It specifies CSVAGTSGSYEQYF.

This rearrangement joins TRBV4-2 to TRBJ1-5; 11 bases are a match to TRBD1. Germline CDR1 reads LGHNA; CDR2 reads YNFKEQ. The trim removed 3 bases at V and 2 bases at J, leaving 9 bases unmatched. The CDR3 has 18 amino acids. In DNA form, the CDR3 reads TGTGCCAGCAGCCAGGCCGGACAGGGGGCTAGGGGCAATCAGCCCCAGCATTTT. It codes for CASSQAGQGARGNQPQHF.

The chain employs TRBV4-1 and TRBJ1-3; D gene uncertain. V gave up 0 bases and J gave up 0 bases, with 15 bases separating them. The CDR3 totals 18 residues. Germline values: CDR1 MGHRA, CDR2 YSYEKL. The CDR3 nucleotides are TGCGCCAGCAGCCAAGATGCACTAGGCCTCCGCTCTGGAAACACCATATATTTT. Its translation is CASSQDALGLRSGNTIYF.

The V and J genes are TRBV19 and TRBJ2-7; D unresolved. The CDR3 spans 14 residues. The V gene lost 5 bases and the J gene lost 6 bases, with 17 bases spanning the gap. The germline V gene has CDR1 LNHDA and CDR2 SQIVND (reference sequence). CDR3 sequence (DNA): TGTGCCAGTAGTTTCCGGCGGAGCCTCACCGAGCAGTACTTC. It encodes CASSFRRSLTEQYF.

The chain uses TRBV5-1 and TRBJ1-3; 7 bases fit TRBD1. The junction had 7 bases not matched to a gene; V was cut back by 4 bases and J by 0 bases. Germline V gene lookup returns CDR1 SGHRS and CDR2 YFSETQ. The CDR3 is made up of 16 amino acids. Written as DNA, the CDR3 is TGCGCCAGCAGCCCGGGAGGGACAGACTCTGGAAACACCATATATTTT. This sequence encodes CASSPGGTDSGNTIYF.

The rearrangement uses TRBV19 and TRBJ1-5, with D perhaps TRBD1 (5 bases). The CDR3 sequence is 13 residues long. Per the germline V gene, CDR1 is LNHDA and CDR2 is SQIVND (reference sequence). The V and J ends lost 6 bases and 6 bases respectively, with 12 bases between them. DNA for the CDR3: TGTGCCAGTAGGGGGGGGATAGGTCAGCCCCAGCATTTT. This encodes CASRGGIGQPQHF.

The chain joins TRBV30 to TRBJ1-3; D is perhaps TRBD1 (6 bases). This CDR3 spans 14 amino acids. The germline gives CDR1 GTSNPN, CDR2 SVGIG (reference sequence). V was shortened by 2 bases and J by 2 bases, with 10 bases between the two germline ends. CDR3 region: CAWSKGVAGNTIYF. The CDR3, as DNA: TGTGCCTGGAGTAAGGGGGTGGCTGGAAACACCATATATTTT.

The chain combines TRBV6-5 with TRBJ1-2, with 8 bases matching TRBD1. Losses at the gene ends were 2 bases for V and 5 bases for J; bases not matched to a gene: 4. CDR3 size: 14 residues. Per germline, CDR1 MNHEY and CDR2 SVGAGI. CDR3: CASSYQTGGYGYTF. The DNA for the CDR3 is TGTGCCAGCAGTTACCAAACAGGGGGATATGGCTACACCTTC.

This chain connects TRBV28 to TRBJ1-3; 7 bases agree with TRBD1. Germline V gene lookup returns CDR1 MDHEN and CDR2 SYDVKM. The CDR3 consists of 16 residues. V shed 3 bases and J 0 bases; nucleotides not matched to a gene: 5. The CDR3 protein is CASSLIGQVSGNTIYF. DNA for the CDR3: TGTGCCAGCAGTTTGATCGGACAGGTCTCTGGAAACACCATATATTTT.

The chain employs TRBV7-2 and TRBJ1-3, with D possibly being TRBD1 (5 bases). V lost 5 bases and J 3 bases, leaving 8 bases between the germline ends. This CDR3 region has 13 residues. Germline V CDR1 and CDR2: SGHTA, FQGNSA. The DNA of the CDR3 is TGTGCCAGCAGCCGGGGGAATGGAAACACCATATATTTT. Translating gives CASSRGNGNTIYF.

This clone was seen once. V is TRBV4-1 and J is TRBJ1-2; the match to TRBD1 covers 10 bases. The CDR3 has 15 residues. V lost 1 base, J lost 8 bases, and 7 bases stayed unmatched. The germline V gene encodes CDR1 MGHRA and CDR2 YSYEKL. CDR3 nucleotide sequence: TGCGCCAGCAGCCAAGTAGGGGACAGGGGACAAGGCTACACCTTC. It is translated as CASSQVGDRGQGYTF.

This chain links TRBV5-1 with TRBJ2-2; possibly TRBD2 for D (5 bases). The CDR3 runs 14 residues. V dropped 0 bases and J dropped 4 bases, with 7 bases sitting between them. Germline assignment: CDR1 SGHRS and CDR2 YFSETQ. CDR3 DNA: TGCGCCAGCAGCTTGGAGGCGGGCACCGGGGAGCTGTTTTTT. This encodes CASSLEAGTGELFF.

The count of this clone is one. The chain is built from TRBV7-2 and TRBJ1-6, with a tentative D call TRBD1 (6 bases). This CDR3 comprises 16 residues. Germline V gene sequence: CDR1 SGHTA, CDR2 FQGNSA. Trimming left V 7 bases short and J 7 bases short, with 20 bases between. The CDR3 DNA sequence: TGTGCCAGCACCGCAACTACAGGGACGGGGAATTCACCCCTCCACTTT. This sequence encodes CASTATTGTGNSPLHF. Drawing the rest from reference TRBV7-2 and TRBJ1-6, the complete variable domain is GAGVSQSPSNKVTEKGKDVELRCDPISGHTALYWYRQSLGQGLEFLIYFQGNSAPDKSGLPSDRFSAERTGGSVSTLTIQRTQQEDSAVYLCASTATTGTGNSPLHFGNGTRLTVT.

This chain uses TRBV7-9 with TRBJ1-4; no reliable D call. V lost 1 base to trimming and J lost 0 bases, with 9 bases between them. Germline-derived CDR1 and CDR2 are SEHNR and FQNEAQ (reference sequence). This CDR3 contains 16 residues. CDR3 in DNA: TGTGCCAGCAGCTTAGGAGCTTCTTCAACTAATGAAAAACTGTTTTTT. Protein product: CASSLGASSTNEKLFF.

The chain recombines TRBV19 with TRBJ2-5, with 8 positions matching TRBD1. Germline V gives CDR1 LNHDA, CDR2 SQIVND (reference sequence). The CDR3 is 13 residues long. The V segment lost 9 bases and the J segment 5 bases; nucleotides outside the gene matches: 8. DNA of the CDR3: TGTGCCAGCACCCACAGGGGGTGGGAGACCCAGTACTTC. It specifies CASTHRGWETQYF.

This sequence joins TRBV5-6 and TRBJ2-2; 10 bases are a match to TRBD2. Germline CDR1 and CDR2: SGHDT and YYEEEE. The CDR3 is made up of 16 amino acids. V lost 4 bases, J lost 1 base, and 4 bases stayed unmatched. CDR3 region: CASSARTSGNTGELFF. The CDR3, as DNA: TGTGCCAGCAGCGCTCGGACTAGCGGGAACACCGGGGAGCTGTTTTTT.

This rearrangement joins TRBV20-1 to TRBJ1-1; tentative D call: TRBD1 (5 bases). Germline V gene data show CDR1 as DFQATT and CDR2 as SNEGSKA (reference sequence). Deletions cut 5 bases from V and 3 bases from J, with 7 bases between. The CDR3 consists of 11 residues. The CDR3 region has the DNA TGCAGTGCTCAGACAGACACTGAAGCTTTCTTT. Protein sequence: CSAQTDTEAFF.

This chain uses TRBV6-4 with TRBJ1-2; 10 bases line up with TRBD1. Germline assignment: CDR1 MRHNA and CDR2 SNTAGT. V lost 4 bases to trimming and J lost 4 bases; unmatched junction nucleotides: 15. The CDR3 has 18 amino acids. The chain's CDR3 is CASSVRDRGIIGGYGYTF. In nucleotides, the CDR3 is TGTGCCAGCAGTGTCCGGGACAGGGGTATCATAGGAGGCTATGGCTACACCTTC.

The rearrangement joins TRBV6-6 to TRBJ2-1; TRBD1 matches at 10 bases. CDR1 and CDR2 from the germline V gene are MNHNY and SVGAGI (reference sequence). There are 16 residues in the CDR3. J gave up 8 bases and V 4 bases, and 11 bases lay outside the gene matches. The CDR3 coding sequence is TGTGCCAGCAGTTCCCCCCGGGACAGGGGAGTCGATGAGCAGTTCTTC. Protein product: CASSSPRDRGVDEQFF.

In this sample, this clone turned up a few times. The genes are TRBV9 and TRBJ2-3, with D perhaps TRBD2 (8 bases). V shed 4 bases and J shed 8 bases, with 17 bases lying between them. CDR3 size: 14 residues. CDR1 SGDLS and CDR2 YYNGEE come from the germline V gene. In DNA form, the CDR3 reads TGTGCCAGCAGCATTGGACAGGCGGGAGGTACGCAGTATTTT. Translating gives CASSIGQAGGTQYF.

The chain uses TRBV5-1 and TRBJ1-6; 8 bases line up with TRBD1. J gave up 6 bases and V 1 base, and 3 bases lay outside the gene matches. The CDR3 totals 15 residues. The germline CDR1 and CDR2 sequences are SGHRS and YFSETQ. The CDR3 loop is CASSLSTGGNSPLHF. The CDR3 nucleotides are TGCGCCAGCAGCTTGAGTACAGGGGGTAATTCACCCCTCCACTTT. The whole variable domain, filled in from reference TRBV5-1 and TRBJ1-6, reads KAGVTQTPRYLIKTRGQQVTLSCSPISGHRSVSWYQQTPGQGLQFLFEYFSETQRNKGNFPGRFSGRQFSNSRSEMNVSTLELGDSALYLCASSLSTGGNSPLHFGNGTRLTVT.

The chain joins TRBV28 to TRBJ2-7, with TRBD1 identical over 9 bases. Germline assignment: CDR1 MDHEN and CDR2 SYDVKM. Losses at the gene ends were 5 bases for V and 6 bases for J; bases not matched to a gene: 11. The CDR3 runs 15 residues. The CDR3 bases are TGTGCCAGCAGTCTGAGGGACAGGGATGGAGGCGAGCAGTACTTC. It translates to CASSLRDRDGGEQYF.

This clone was seen a few times. The chain employs TRBV5-4 and TRBJ2-5; D is possibly TRBD1 (5 bases). The germline CDR1 and CDR2 sequences are SGHNT and YYREEE (reference sequence). The CDR3 is 15 amino acids. Trimming took off 5 bases at V and 4 bases at J, with 18 bases between the two ends. The CDR3 coding sequence is TGTGCCAGCAGTTACTCCGGTCAGGGCGGAGAGACCCAGTACTTC. As protein: CASSYSGQGGETQYF. Looking up the rest from reference TRBV5-4 and TRBJ2-5 gives the full variable domain: ETGVTQSPTHLIKTRGQQVTLRCSSQSGHNTVSWYQQALGQGPQFIFQYYREEENGRGNFPPRFSGLQFPNYSSELNVNALELDDSALYLCASSYSGQGGETQYFGPGTRLLVL.

The CDR3 coding sequence is TGTGCCAGCAGTGGACAGGTTAGCGCTGAAGCTTTCTTT. Its translation is CASSGQVSAEAFF. This chain connects TRBV2 to TRBJ1-1, with D maybe TRBD1 (6 bases). Trimming removed 4 bases from V and 6 bases from J, with 12 bases in between. The CDR3 runs 13 residues. The germline V gene has CDR1 SNHLY and CDR2 FYNNEI.

The chain has TRBV9 and TRBJ1-1; 11 positions match TRBD1. The CDR3 is 16 residues long. Germline assignment: CDR1 SGDLS and CDR2 YYNGEE. Trimming cost V 0 bases and J 3 bases; bases outside gene matches: 4. In DNA, the CDR3 is TGTGCCAGCAGCGTAGCCGGGACAGGGGGGCACACTGAAGCTTTCTTT. This sequence encodes CASSVAGTGGHTEAFF.

The V call is TRBV5-1, the J call TRBJ2-7; a weak D match, TRBD2 (5 bases). CDR1 is SGHRS, CDR2 YFSETQ, per germline. The germline V and J ends were trimmed by 3 bases and 6 bases, with 13 bases remaining between them. The CDR3 runs to 13 residues. The CDR3 DNA sequence: TGCGCCAGCAGCTCGGGGTTATCCGGCGAGCAGTACTTC. Translation gives CASSSGLSGEQYF.

The chain carries TRBV7-9 and TRBJ1-2, with 7 bases that match TRBD1. From germline, CDR1 is SEHNR and CDR2 FQNEAQ (reference sequence). The CDR3 is 14 residues long. J gave up 8 bases and V 4 bases, and 10 bases lay outside the gene matches. CDR3 loop: CASSSPGTEGGYTF. The CDR3, as DNA: TGTGCCAGCAGCTCCCCCGGGACAGAAGGGGGCTACACCTTC.

This chain links TRBV30 with TRBJ2-3, with 8 bases matching TRBD2. J was trimmed by 4 bases and V by 5 bases; bases with no gene match: 8. The CDR3 spans 14 residues. The germline CDR1 and CDR2 sequences are GTSNPN and SVGIG (reference sequence). The CDR3 here is CAWDRLASADTQYF. The CDR3 DNA follows: TGTGCCTGGGACCGACTAGCGTCCGCAGATACGCAGTATTTT.

The chain combines TRBV5-1 with TRBJ2-1; 14 nucleotides align to TRBD2. CDR3 size: 18 residues. V lost 4 bases and J lost 1; bases outside the gene matches: 7. CDR1 and CDR2 (germline): SGHRS, YFSETQ. CDR3 in DNA: TGCGCCAGCAGCGCCGCAGGACTAGCGGGAGGTTCCTACAATGAGCAGTTCTTC. Translated, it gives CASSAAGLAGGSYNEQFF. Full variable domain (remainder filled in from reference TRBV5-1 and TRBJ2-1): KAGVTQTPRYLIKTRGQQVTLSCSPISGHRSVSWYQQTPGQGLQFLFEYFSETQRNKGNFPGRFSGRQFSNSRSEMNVSTLELGDSALYLCASSAAGLAGGSYNEQFFGPGTRLTVL.

The CDR3 DNA follows: TGTGCCAGCAGTTCCCACTTCAACAGGTACAATGAGCAGTTCTTC. Protein: CASSSHFNRYNEQFF. The chain joins TRBV6-5 to TRBJ2-1; tentative D call: TRBD1 (5 bases). The germline V gene encodes CDR1 MNHEY and CDR2 SVGAGI. Trimming pared 4 bases from V and 4 bases from J, leaving 14 bases between. The CDR3 sequence is 15 residues long.

This chain uses TRBV5-5 with TRBJ2-2; D gene uncertain. CDR1 and CDR2 (germline): SGHKS, YYEKEE (reference sequence). This CDR3 is built from 14 residues. The ends were cut back, 1 base at V and 6 bases at J, with 10 bases in the middle. The CDR3 DNA follows: TGTGCCAGCAGCTTGATGTTATCAGCCGGGGAGCTGTTTTTT. This sequence encodes CASSLMLSAGELFF.

This rearrangement joins TRBV7-2 to TRBJ1-4; D unclear. Trimming removed 8 bases at V and 5 bases at J, with 15 bases between. Germline assignment: CDR1 SGHTA and CDR2 FQGNSA. The CDR3 has 14 residues. CDR3 sequence: CASSEYGRNEKLFF. The CDR3 nucleotides are TGTGCCAGCTCGGAATATGGGAGAAATGAAAAACTGTTTTTT.